The present entry profiles one T cell receptor (beta chain) with its context. The antigen is unknown. Measured with immunoSEQ multiplex PCR; TCRdb has only the in-frame clones, and not every one. Altogether 120,000 to 150,000 clones are present, roughly 86% being singletons, with the ten largest covering 4.5%. The V gene's germline CDR1 is SGHKS and CDR2 YYEKEE (reference sequence). The germline V and J ends were trimmed by 4 bases and 6 bases, with 14 bases remaining between them. This CDR3 has 13 residues. The sample originates from a study of cytomegalovirus exposure and HLA in healthy donors. Study-level points and caveats: Cytomegalovirus-associated status was assigned to around 160 TCR beta chains. Cytomegalovirus status was reportedly diagnosed by the classifier with high specificity and sensitivity.

The receptor was derived from a man younger than 35 in good health and CMV-seropositive. The chain couples TRBV5-5 to TRBJ2-7; D may be TRBD2 (6 bases). The sequencing sample was made of PBMCs. The DNA of the CDR3 is TGTGCCAGCAGCCGGGGGACTTCAAGCGAGCAGTACTTC. Translating gives CASSRGTSSEQYF.